Detailed here is one T cell receptor (beta chain). Its antigen is unknown. This sample is drawn from a study of cytomegalovirus exposure and HLA in healthy donors. Overall study results and limits: The study had only CMV serostatus as immune exposure information. Sequences of the TCR beta chain were said to predict the HLA-A and HLA-B alleles of most subjects accurately.

This CDR3 spans 16 amino acids. The germline V gene encodes CDR1 MGHRA and CDR2 YSYEKL. V dropped 0 bases and J dropped 4; count of bases not matched to a gene: 5. The PCR had 60 Vbeta and 13 Jbeta primers. TCRdb's copy holds only in-frame clones and misses some; the assay was immunoSEQ multiplex PCR. Of tens of thousands of clones in the sample, approximately 67% were seen once. The clonotype comes from a woman under 40 in good health and CMV-seronegative. The J gene is TRBJ1-3, the V gene TRBV4-1; 8 bases agree with TRBD1. Sequencing used PBMCs. The CDR3 reads CASSQDSAGGGNTIYF. CDR3 DNA sequence: TGCGCCAGCAGCCAAGATTCGGCAGGGGGCGGAAACACCATATATTTT.